Listed here are 2 T cell receptor beta chains from one sample, sequenced in a study of cytomegalovirus exposure and HLA in healthy donors. With 60 Vbeta and 13 Jbeta primers, the PCR was carried out. Some clones are missing from TCRdb's copy, which holds only in-frame ones; the method was immunoSEQ multiplex PCR. The sample yields 90,000 to 120,000 clones, 81% seen once. Material: PBMCs. These receptors came from a man under 40 in good health and CMV-seronegative.

The V gene is TRBV25-1, the J gene TRBJ2-3, with 8 bases fitting TRBD2. The CDR3 has 15 amino acids. Germline loops: CDR1 MGHDK, CDR2 SYGVNS. Germline trimming cut 1 base from V and 4 bases from J; bases unmatched to any gene: 4. As DNA, the CDR3 is TGTGCCAGCAGTGAATTTGCGGGAGGCCCAGATACGCAGTATTTT. Translated, it gives CASSEFAGGPDTQYF.

The V gene is TRBV7-8, the J gene TRBJ1-5; no definite D call. The CDR3 is 14 amino acids. The V end was cut by 4 bases, the J end by 5 bases, with 12 bases between. Germline V gives CDR1 SGHVS, CDR2 FQNEAQ. CDR3 sequence reads: CASSSGRKDQPQHF. The CDR3 region has the DNA TGTGCCAGCAGCTCGGGGAGAAAAGATCAGCCCCAGCATTTT.